This TCR beta chain was captured in a study of metastatic and nonmetastatic thyroid tumors. Thyroid surgery took place with no prior treatment in any patient. Trimming took 2 bases from V and 4 from J, leaving 16 bases between them. Germline values: CDR1 SGHTS, CDR2 YDEGEE. This CDR3 has 15 residues. TCRdb re-called the PCR reads via MiXCR. In the table there are some 7,300 clones, about two fifths of which are singletons. V and J are TRBV5-8 and TRBJ2-7; TRBD2 might be the D (6 bases). The sequencing sample was made of tumor tissue. The TCR was taken from a female donor with papillary thyroid cancer or a benign thyroid nodule (not recorded which). Some clones in this sample may be carry-over from other donors' samples. Here the CDR3 reads CASSLGLARGYEQYF. For the CDR3, the DNA is TGTGCCAGCAGCTTAGGCCTAGCGAGAGGGTACGAGCAGTACTTC.